What follows are 29 T cell receptor beta chains derived from one specimen sequenced in a study of CD8 T cells in ankylosing spondylitis. Antigen specificity for these receptors is unknown. TCRdb ran MiXCR on the 5' RACE reads and lists one entry per CDR3 protein. In the table there are 350,000 to 450,000 distinct CDR3 sequences, 25% to 30% of which are singletons. Study-level findings and limits: A TCR beta motif made of about 8 highly homologous variants seemed typical of ankylosing spondylitis blood.

Sequencing was performed on blood, either unsorted or a sorted T cell fraction (not recorded which). The source is a male donor with ankylosing spondylitis.

This clonotype has a handful of counts. The junction departs from germline at one end; a sequencing error may be responsible. The CDR3 loop is CASSLDRAGGRVF. The CDR3 DNA reads TGTGCCAGCAGCTTAGATCGGGCAGGGGGCAGGGTCTTC. V and J are TRBV7-9 and TRBJ2-1; the match to TRBD1 covers 8 bases. In germline, CDR1 is SEHNR, CDR2 FQNEAQ (reference sequence). The CDR3 consists of 13 residues.

The V gene is TRBV7-9, the J gene TRBJ2-1; a weak D match, TRBD1 (5 bases). Germline V lookup: CDR1 SEHNR, CDR2 FQNEAQ (reference sequence). This CDR3 has 14 residues. Trimming removed 5 bases at V and 8 bases at J, with 16 bases between. CDR3 region: CASSNSQGRDEQFF. The CDR3 DNA follows: TGTGCCAGCAGCAACTCCCAGGGAAGGGATGAGCAGTTCTTC.

This clonotype showed up just a few times. The chain carries TRBV24-1 and TRBJ2-7, with 9 bases matching TRBD1. In germline, CDR1 is KGHDR, CDR2 SFDVKD. The V and J ends lost 4 bases and 7 bases, in that order; junction bases with no gene match: 10. The CDR3 consists of 15 residues. Here the CDR3 DNA reads TGTGCCACCAGTGACCCGACCGGGACAGGGAATGAGCAGTACTTC. Its translation: CATSDPTGTGNEQYF.

The chain joins TRBV29-1 to TRBJ2-5; no reliable D call. The CDR3 extends over 13 amino acids. V gave up 2 bases and J gave up 5 bases, with 12 bases separating them. Germline V CDR1 and CDR2: SQVTM, ANQGSEA. CDR3 nucleotide sequence: TGCAGCGTTGAAAAGGGTCGGCGGGAGACCCAGTACTTC. Amino acid sequence: CSVEKGRRETQYF.

This clonotype was seen more than once but under ten times. The V gene is TRBV4-1, the J gene TRBJ2-7; 8 nucleotides match TRBD1. The J segment lost 5 bases and the V segment lost 0 bases, leaving 3 bases of the junction unmatched. This CDR3 is 14 amino acids long. Germline CDR1 and CDR2: MGHRA and YSYEKL. CDR3 protein: CASSQEARGHEQYV. As DNA, the CDR3 is TGCGCCAGCAGCCAAGAAGCCAGGGGGCACGAGCAGTACGTC.

The V gene is TRBV6-5, the J gene TRBJ1-1; D may be TRBD1 (6 bases). This CDR3 is built from 14 residues. Germline values: CDR1 MNHEY, CDR2 SVGAGI. Trimming stripped 2 bases from V and 11 bases from J, with 18 bases between. The CDR3: CASSYLFGGSYAFF. The CDR3 nucleotides read TGTGCCAGCAGTTACCTTTTCGGGGGCTCCTATGCTTTCTTT.

This chain links TRBV6-1 with TRBJ2-7, with TRBD2 matching 7 bases. The CDR3 extends over 15 amino acids. V gave up 7 bases and J gave up 3 bases; unmatched junction bases: 12. Germline loops: CDR1 MNHNS, CDR2 SASEGT. The CDR3 spells CASTLNPASGYEQYV. CDR3 DNA: TGTGCCAGCACCCTGAACCCGGCTAGCGGCTACGAGCAGTACGTC.

The chain is built from TRBV29-1 and TRBJ2-1; 14 nucleotides agree with TRBD2. J lost 5 bases, V lost 6 bases, and 3 bases had no gene match. Germline values: CDR1 SQVTM, CDR2 ANQGSEA. The CDR3 totals 14 residues. The CDR3 sequence is CSVRGLAGDNEQFF. In DNA, the CDR3 is TGCAGCGTCCGGGGACTAGCGGGAGACAATGAGCAGTTCTTC.

The chain carries TRBV29-1 and TRBJ2-1; 7 nucleotides match TRBD1. This CDR3 is built from 14 residues. The germline V gene has CDR1 SQVTM and CDR2 ANQGSEA. The J segment lost 7 bases and the V segment lost 7 bases, leaving 13 bases of the junction unmatched. DNA of the CDR3: TGCAGCGGATCGACAGGGACCTATGGGAATGAGCAGTTCTTC. Translated, it gives CSGSTGTYGNEQFF.

This rearrangement joins TRBV12-5 to TRBJ2-3; TRBD1 might be the D (5 bases). Germline values: CDR1 LGHNT, CDR2 FRNRAP. The CDR3 sequence is 15 residues long. V lost 2 bases and J lost 0, with 9 bases in between. CDR3 sequence reads: CASGLYRISTDTQYF. The CDR3 DNA follows: TGTGCTAGTGGTTTGTACAGGATTAGCACAGATACGCAGTATTTT.

This clonotype was seen ten or more times. CDR3 residues: CASRDREGTEAFF. The CDR3 DNA is TGCGCCAGCAGGGACAGGGAGGGCACTGAAGCTTTCTTT. The chain carries TRBV10-2 and TRBJ1-1; TRBD1 agrees at 8 bases. V lost 6 bases to trimming and J lost 4 bases; unmatched junction nucleotides: 4. From germline, CDR1 is WSHSY and CDR2 SAAADI. The CDR3 loop spans 13 amino acids.

This clonotype was observed a few times. The V call is TRBV10-3, the J call TRBJ1-3, with no clear D. CDR3 length: 14 residues. V lost 11 bases, J lost 0 bases, and 14 bases lay in between. Germline assignment: CDR1 ENHRY and CDR2 SYGVKD. The CDR3 nucleotides are TGTGCCTCCGCCACATTACACTCTGGAAACACCATATATTTT. Translating gives CASATLHSGNTIYF.

The chain couples TRBV10-1 to TRBJ2-7, with D possibly TRBD2 on 5 matching bases. With 4 bases removed from V and 1 base from J, the gap between germline ends came to 8 bases. This CDR3 is built from 13 residues. CDR1 and CDR2 from the germline V gene are WNHNN and SYGVQD (reference sequence). CDR3 DNA sequence: TGCGCCAGCAGTGTGGACTCTTCCTACGAGCAGTACTTC. Amino acids: CASSVDSSYEQYF.

The genes are TRBV7-2 and TRBJ2-7; perhaps D is TRBD1 or TRBD2 (5 bases each). V was cut by 1 base and J by 0 bases, with 13 bases left in between. The CDR3 runs 16 residues. Germline V gene lookup returns CDR1 SGHTA and CDR2 FQGNSA. CDR3 region: CASSLDYGANSYEQYF. The CDR3 DNA reads TGTGCCAGCAGCTTAGACTACGGGGCGAACTCCTACGAGCAGTACTTC.

This chain connects TRBV20-1 to TRBJ2-6, with D tentatively TRBD1 (6 bases). The V end was cut by 6 bases, the J end by 0 bases, with 12 bases between. Germline lookup yields CDR1 DFQATT and CDR2 SNEGSKA (reference sequence). This CDR3 has 15 amino acids. CDR3 sequence reads: CSAPDRPSGANVLTF. The CDR3 nucleotides are TGCAGTGCCCCGGACAGACCCTCTGGGGCCAACGTCCTGACTTTC.

This clonotype was found a few times. This chain uses TRBV29-1 with TRBJ2-1; tentatively, D is TRBD2 (6 bases). The length of the CDR3 is 14 residues. From germline, CDR1 is SQVTM and CDR2 ANQGSEA. Trimming took 3 bases from V and 0 from J, leaving 9 bases between them. The CDR3 region has the DNA TGCAGCGTTGAGGAGGGAAGCTCCTACAATGAGCAGTTCTTC. Amino acids: CSVEEGSSYNEQFF.

The chain joins TRBV19 to TRBJ2-7; tentatively, D is TRBD2 (5 bases). The CDR3 totals 13 residues. V shed 6 bases and J shed 2 bases, with 11 bases lying between them. The germline V gene has CDR1 LNHDA and CDR2 SQIVND (reference sequence). DNA for the CDR3: TGTGCCAGTAGCCCGAGGGTAACCTACGAGCAGTACTTC. Translated, it gives CASSPRVTYEQYF.

This rearrangement joins TRBV18 to TRBJ2-1; the D gene is possibly TRBD2 (5 bases). V lost 0 bases and J lost 3, with 9 bases in between. This CDR3 has 15 amino acids. Germline-derived CDR1 and CDR2 are KGHSH and LQKENI. This chain's CDR3 is CASSPPTTIYNEQFF. CDR3 DNA: TGTGCCAGCTCACCACCGACGACTATCTACAATGAGCAGTTCTTC. Full variable domain (remainder filled in from reference TRBV18 and TRBJ2-1): NAGVMQNPRHLVRRRGQEARLRCSPMKGHSHVYWYRQLPEEGLKFMVYLQKENIIDESGMPKERFSAEFPKEGPSILRIQQVVRGDSAAYFCASSPPTTIYNEQFFGPGTRLTVL.

This clonotype was observed a few times. The rearrangement uses TRBV5-6 and TRBJ2-7; D is possibly TRBD2 (6 bases). The V gene's germline CDR1 is SGHDT and CDR2 YYEEEE. CDR3 length: 16 residues. V was clipped by 2 bases and J by 0 bases, with 15 bases between them. CDR3 sequence: CASSLRFRESSYEQYF. CDR3 nucleotides: TGTGCCAGCAGCTTAAGATTCCGGGAGAGCTCCTACGAGCAGTACTTC.

V is TRBV24-1 and J is TRBJ1-1, with 9 bases aligning to TRBD1. There are 17 residues in the CDR3. The V gene's germline CDR1 is KGHDR and CDR2 SFDVKD. With V trimmed by 6 bases and J by 0 bases, 10 bases remained unmatched. CDR3 sequence: CATSPPRDRALNTEAFF. The CDR3 DNA reads as TGTGCCACCAGTCCCCCACGGGACAGGGCTTTGAACACTGAAGCTTTCTTT.

The chain uses TRBV7-2 and TRBJ2-3; D is undetermined. Germline CDR1 SGHTA, CDR2 FQGNSA. This CDR3 is built from 14 residues. V lost 2 bases and J lost 2, with 8 bases in between. DNA for the CDR3: TGTGCCAGCAGCTTAACTCTTCCCACAGATACGCAGTATTTT. This translates into CASSLTLPTDTQYF. Complete variable domain (other parts from reference TRBV7-2 and TRBJ2-3): GAGVSQSPSNKVTEKGKDVELRCDPISGHTALYWYRQSLGQGLEFLIYFQGNSAPDKSGLPSDRFSAERTGGSVSTLTIQRTQQEDSAVYLCASSLTLPTDTQYFGPGTRLTVL.

The J gene is TRBJ1-1, the V gene TRBV13; TRBD1 is a possible D gene (5 bases). V lost 1 base, J lost 3 bases, and 18 bases lay in between. Germline-derived CDR1 and CDR2 are PRHDT and FYEKMQ (reference sequence). The CDR3 contains 17 residues. This CDR3 reads CASSLAGTVGRDTEAFF. CDR3 in DNA: TGTGCCAGCAGCTTAGCTGGGACGGTGGGGAGGGACACTGAAGCTTTCTTT.

This clonotype was observed a handful of times. This sequence joins TRBV4-1 and TRBJ1-3; D remains ambiguous. The CDR3 is 16 amino acids. Germline V CDR1 and CDR2: MGHRA, YSYEKL. Trimming took 3 bases from V and 0 from J, leaving 12 bases between them. The CDR3 loop reads CASSQGPLGSGNTIYF. DNA of the CDR3: TGCGCCAGCAGCCAGGGCCCCTTGGGCTCTGGAAACACCATATATTTT.

This clonotype was found a few times. The gene calls are TRBV24-1 and TRBJ2-3, with D tentatively TRBD1 (6 bases). The germline V and J ends were trimmed by 5 bases and 4 bases, with 9 bases remaining between them. The CDR3 totals 13 residues. The germline gives CDR1 KGHDR, CDR2 SFDVKD. DNA for the CDR3: TGTGCCACCAGTGTTCCAGGGGCAGATACGCAGTATTTT. Amino acid sequence: CATSVPGADTQYF.

V is TRBV20-1 and J is TRBJ2-7, with D perhaps assigned TRBD1 or TRBD2 (5 bases each). With 0 bases removed from V and 5 bases from J, the gap between germline ends came to 11 bases. The CDR3 is 13 amino acids. CDR1 and CDR2 (germline): DFQATT, SNEGSKA (reference sequence). The CDR3 DNA reads as TGCAGTGCTAGAGATGTGGGACGAGACGAGCAGTACTTC. Translating it yields CSARDVGRDEQYF.

This clonotype came up a few times. This chain links TRBV12-3 or TRBV12-4 with TRBJ2-4, with D possibly being TRBD2 (6 bases). This CDR3 region has 12 residues. V shed 10 bases and J shed 7 bases, with 14 bases lying between them. The CDR3 sequence is CATRGGGNIQYF. The CDR3 DNA is TGTGCCACCCGGGGAGGAGGGAACATTCAGTACTTC.

This clonotype has a handful of counts. In DNA form, the CDR3 reads TGCAGTGCTGTCAGGCAGTTCTTC. It encodes CSAVRQFF. The chain is built from TRBV20-1 and TRBJ2-1; no definite D call. V was cut by 5 bases and J by 12 bases, with 5 bases left in between. The CDR3 totals 8 residues. Germline V lookup: CDR1 DFQATT, CDR2 SNEGSKA (reference sequence).

The chain recombines TRBV12-3 or TRBV12-4 with TRBJ1-2; D not certain. The CDR3 length is 13 residues. V gave up 6 bases and J gave up 4 bases, with 12 bases separating them. CDR3 residues: CASSLRSSYGYTF. The CDR3 coding sequence is TGTGCCAGCAGCCTCAGGAGTAGCTATGGCTACACCTTC.

The chain is built from TRBV4-1 and TRBJ2-1; TRBD2 matches at 10 bases. From germline, CDR1 is MGHRA and CDR2 YSYEKL. Trimming took 1 base from V and 9 from J; bases not matched to a gene: 6. This CDR3 is built from 15 residues. This chain's CDR3 is CASSQASGRASEQFF. DNA for the CDR3: TGCGCCAGCAGCCAAGCGAGCGGGAGGGCATCTGAGCAGTTCTTC.